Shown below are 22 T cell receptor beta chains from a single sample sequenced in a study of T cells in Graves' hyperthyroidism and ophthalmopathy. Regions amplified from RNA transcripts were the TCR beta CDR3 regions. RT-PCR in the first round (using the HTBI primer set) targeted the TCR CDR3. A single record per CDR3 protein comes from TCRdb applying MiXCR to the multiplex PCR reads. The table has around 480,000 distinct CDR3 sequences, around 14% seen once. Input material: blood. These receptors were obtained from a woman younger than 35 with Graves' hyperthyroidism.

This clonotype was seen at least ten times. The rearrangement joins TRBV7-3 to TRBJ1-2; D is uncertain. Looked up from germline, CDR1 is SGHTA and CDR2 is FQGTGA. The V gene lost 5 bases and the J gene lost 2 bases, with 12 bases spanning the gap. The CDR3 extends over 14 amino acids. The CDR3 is CASSPGPQNYGYTF. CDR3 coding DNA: TGTGCCAGCAGCCCGGGTCCCCAAAACTATGGCTACACCTTC.

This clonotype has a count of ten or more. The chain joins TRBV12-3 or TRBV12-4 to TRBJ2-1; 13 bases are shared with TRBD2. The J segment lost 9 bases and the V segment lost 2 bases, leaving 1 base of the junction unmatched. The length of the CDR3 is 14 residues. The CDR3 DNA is TGTGCCAGCAGTTTAACTAGCGGGAGGGTTGAGCAGTTCTTC. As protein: CASSLTSGRVEQFF.

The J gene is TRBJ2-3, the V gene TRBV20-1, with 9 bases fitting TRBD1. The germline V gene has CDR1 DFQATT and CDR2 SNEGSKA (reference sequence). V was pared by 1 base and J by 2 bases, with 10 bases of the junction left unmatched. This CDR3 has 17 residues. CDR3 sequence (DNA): TGCAGTGCTAGAGGGCCTCCGGGACAGGGATACACAGATACGCAGTATTTT. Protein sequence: CSARGPPGQGYTDTQYF.

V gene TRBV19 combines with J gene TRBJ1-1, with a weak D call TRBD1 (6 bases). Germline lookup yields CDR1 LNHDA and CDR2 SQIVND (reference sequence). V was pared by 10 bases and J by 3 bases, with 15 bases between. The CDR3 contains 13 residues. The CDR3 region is CATNRDHDTEAFF. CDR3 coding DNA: TGTGCCACCAACAGGGACCACGACACTGAAGCTTTCTTT.

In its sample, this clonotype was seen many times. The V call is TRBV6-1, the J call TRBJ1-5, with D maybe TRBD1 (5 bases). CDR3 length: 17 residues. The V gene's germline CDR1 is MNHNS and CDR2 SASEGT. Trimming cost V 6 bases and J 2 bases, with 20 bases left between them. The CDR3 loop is CASRPLGQGVGNQPQHF. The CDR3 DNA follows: TGTGCCAGCAGACCCCTGGGGCAGGGCGTAGGCAATCAGCCCCAGCATTTT.

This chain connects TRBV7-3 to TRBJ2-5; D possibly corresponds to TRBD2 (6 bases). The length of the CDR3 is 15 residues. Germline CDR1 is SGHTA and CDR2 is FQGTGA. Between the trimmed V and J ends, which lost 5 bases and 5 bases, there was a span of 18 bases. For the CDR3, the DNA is TGTGCCAGCAGCCTAAGGGCGGGACCCCAGGAGACCCAGTACTTC. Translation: CASSLRAGPQETQYF.

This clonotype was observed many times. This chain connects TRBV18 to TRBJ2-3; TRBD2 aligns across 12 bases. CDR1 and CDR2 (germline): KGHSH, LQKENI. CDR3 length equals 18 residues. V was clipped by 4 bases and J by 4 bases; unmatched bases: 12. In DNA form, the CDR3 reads TGTGCCAGCTCACGCAACCCGGCTAGCGGGAGGGAGCCAGATACGCAGTATTTT. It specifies CASSRNPASGREPDTQYF. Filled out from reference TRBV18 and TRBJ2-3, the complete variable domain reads NAGVMQNPRHLVRRRGQEARLRCSPMKGHSHVYWYRQLPEEGLKFMVYLQKENIIDESGMPKERFSAEFPKEGPSILRIQQVVRGDSAAYFCASSRNPASGREPDTQYFGPGTRLTVL.

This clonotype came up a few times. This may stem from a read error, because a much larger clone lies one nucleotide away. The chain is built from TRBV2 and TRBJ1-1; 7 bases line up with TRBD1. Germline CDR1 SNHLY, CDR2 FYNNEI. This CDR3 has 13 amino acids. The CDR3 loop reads CASRRDSGTEASF. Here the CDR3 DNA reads TGTGCCAGCAGGCGGGACAGTGGCACTGAAGCTTCCTTT.

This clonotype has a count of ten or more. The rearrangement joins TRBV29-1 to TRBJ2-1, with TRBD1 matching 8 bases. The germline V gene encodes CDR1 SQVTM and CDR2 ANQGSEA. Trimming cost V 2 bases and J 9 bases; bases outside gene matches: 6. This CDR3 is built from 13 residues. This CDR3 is CSVEPPGQGEQFF. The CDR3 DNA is TGCAGCGTTGAACCGCCTGGACAGGGTGAGCAGTTCTTC.

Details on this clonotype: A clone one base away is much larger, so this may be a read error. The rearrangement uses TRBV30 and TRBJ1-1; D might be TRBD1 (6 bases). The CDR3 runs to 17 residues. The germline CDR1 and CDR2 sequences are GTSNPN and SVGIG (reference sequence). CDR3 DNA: TGTGCCCGGAGTCAGATAAAACCGGGACATAGGAACACTGAAGCTTTCTTT. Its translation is CARSQIKPGHRNTEAFF. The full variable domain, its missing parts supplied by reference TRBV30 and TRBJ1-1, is SQTIHQWPATLVQPVGSPLSLECTVEGTSNPNLYWYRQAAGRGLQLLFYSVGIGQISSEVPQNLSASRPQDRQFILSSKKLLLSDSGFYLCARSQIKPGHRNTEAFFGQGTRLTVV.

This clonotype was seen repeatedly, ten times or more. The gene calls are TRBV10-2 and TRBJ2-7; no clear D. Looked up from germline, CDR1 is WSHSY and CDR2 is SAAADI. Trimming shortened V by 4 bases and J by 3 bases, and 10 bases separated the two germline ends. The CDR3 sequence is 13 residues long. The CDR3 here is CASSGGTYYEQYF. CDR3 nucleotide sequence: TGCGCCAGCAGTGGAGGCACCTACTACGAGCAGTACTTC.

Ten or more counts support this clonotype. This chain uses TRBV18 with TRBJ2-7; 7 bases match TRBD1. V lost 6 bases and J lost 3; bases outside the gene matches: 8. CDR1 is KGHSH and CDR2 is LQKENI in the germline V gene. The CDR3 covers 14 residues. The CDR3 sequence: CASSRRDSDYEQYF. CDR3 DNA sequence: TGTGCCAGCTCCCGCCGGGACAGCGACTACGAGCAGTACTTC.

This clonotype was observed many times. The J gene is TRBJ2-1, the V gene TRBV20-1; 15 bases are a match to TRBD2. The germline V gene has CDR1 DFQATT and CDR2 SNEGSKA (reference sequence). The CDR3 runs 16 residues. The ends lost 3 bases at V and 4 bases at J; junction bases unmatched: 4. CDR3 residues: CSARGGLAGGYNEQFF. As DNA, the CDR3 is TGCAGTGCTAGGGGGGGACTAGCGGGGGGATACAATGAGCAGTTCTTC.

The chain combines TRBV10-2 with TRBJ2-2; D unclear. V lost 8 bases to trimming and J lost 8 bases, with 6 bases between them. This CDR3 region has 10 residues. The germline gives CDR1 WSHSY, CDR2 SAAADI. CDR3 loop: CASEGGELFF. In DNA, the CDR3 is TGCGCCAGCGAAGGGGGGGAGCTGTTTTTT.

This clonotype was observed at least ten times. The CDR3 DNA reads as TGTGCCAGCAGTTTAGGGGTGAATACAGATGAGCAGTTCTTC. It codes for CASSLGVNTDEQFF. J is TRBJ2-1 and V is TRBV12-3 or TRBV12-4; D is ambiguous. The CDR3 loop spans 14 amino acids. The V and J ends lost 1 base and 8 bases respectively, with 12 bases between them.

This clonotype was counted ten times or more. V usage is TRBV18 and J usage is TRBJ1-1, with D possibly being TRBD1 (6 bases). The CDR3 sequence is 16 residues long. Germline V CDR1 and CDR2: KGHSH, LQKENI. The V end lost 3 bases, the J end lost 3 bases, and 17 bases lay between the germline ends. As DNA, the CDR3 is TGTGCCAGCTCACCGGGGCAGGGGACTTTGGACACTGAAGCTTTCTTT. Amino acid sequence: CASSPGQGTLDTEAFF.

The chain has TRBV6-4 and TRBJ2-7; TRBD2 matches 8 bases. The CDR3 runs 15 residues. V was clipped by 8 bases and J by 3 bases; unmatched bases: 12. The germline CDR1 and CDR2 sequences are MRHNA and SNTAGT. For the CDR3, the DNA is TGTGCCAGCCTTCTTCGAGCGGGAGCCTACTACGAGCAGTACGTC. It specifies CASLLRAGAYYEQYV.

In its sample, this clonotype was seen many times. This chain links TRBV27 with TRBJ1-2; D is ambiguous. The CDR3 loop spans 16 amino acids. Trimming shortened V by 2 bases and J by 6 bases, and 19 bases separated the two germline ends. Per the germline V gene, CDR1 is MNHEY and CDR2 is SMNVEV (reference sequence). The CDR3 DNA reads TGTGCCAGCAGTTTAACCCGGTTAGGTAGTACTGATGGCTACACCTTC. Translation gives CASSLTRLGSTDGYTF.

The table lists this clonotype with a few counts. The CDR3 here is CASSPAPGDYGYTF. In DNA, the CDR3 is TGTGCCAGCAGCCCGGCCCCAGGGGACTATGGCTACACCTTC. The J gene is TRBJ1-2, the V gene TRBV5-4; D is possibly TRBD1 (6 bases). Looked up from germline, CDR1 is SGHNT and CDR2 is YYREEE (reference sequence). V lost 4 bases, J lost 3 bases, and 13 bases lay in between. This CDR3 contains 14 residues.

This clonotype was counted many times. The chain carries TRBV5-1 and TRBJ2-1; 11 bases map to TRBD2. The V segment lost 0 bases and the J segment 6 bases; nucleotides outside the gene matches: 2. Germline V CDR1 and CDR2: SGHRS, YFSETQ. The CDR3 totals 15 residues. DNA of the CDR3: TGCGCCAGCAGCTTGGCGACTAGCGGGACCAATGAGCAGTTCTTC. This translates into CASSLATSGTNEQFF.

The CDR3 DNA sequence: TGTGCCAGTAGTATGGTTGGCGGGACAGCTCAAAACATTCAGTACTTC. Translating it yields CASSMVGGTAQNIQYF. V gene TRBV19 combines with J gene TRBJ2-4, with D possibly being TRBD1 (7 bases). The germline V and J ends were trimmed by 3 bases and 5 bases, with 17 bases remaining between them. Germline V gene lookup returns CDR1 LNHDA and CDR2 SQIVND (reference sequence). The CDR3 runs to 16 residues.

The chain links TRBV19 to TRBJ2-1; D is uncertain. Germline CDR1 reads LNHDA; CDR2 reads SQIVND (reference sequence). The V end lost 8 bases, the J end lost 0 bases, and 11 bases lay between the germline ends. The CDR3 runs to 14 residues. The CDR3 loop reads CASGVLSSYNEQFF. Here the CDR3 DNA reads TGTGCCAGTGGGGTTTTGAGCTCCTACAATGAGCAGTTCTTC.